Reported below is one TCR beta chain. Its antigen is currently not known. No clone much larger than this one lies a single base away; base qualities are absent. This specimen's treatment or condition label, interpreted: oral pan-JAK inhibitor, 5-10 mg twice daily. From alopecia areata patients, peripheral blood was collected along with lesional scalp punch biopsies. After PBMCs were isolated by density centrifugation and stained for CD3, CD4 and CD8, a FACSAria was used to sort CD4+ and CD8+ T cells. This entry is derived from a study of CD8+ T cells in alopecia areata (dated by TCRdb to the late 2010s). For the wider study: Treated patients were enrolled in an open-label pilot trial of oral tofacitinib at 5 to 10 mg twice daily for moderate-to-severe alopecia areata. Biopsies were taken from tofacitinib-treated patients at baseline and again at 4 and 24 weeks into treatment, and several of those patients also had a later scalp biopsy. Tofacitinib was administered for 6 to 18 months, and 6 months of follow-up off drug were then conducted to assess delayed response and recurrence. Amplification of TCRbeta CDR3 regions was done by immunoSEQ multiplex PCR using 35 Vbeta forward primers and 13 Jbeta reverse primers. Scalp tissue and sorted CD4+ and CD8+ peripheral blood T cells from patchy and totalis/universalis alopecia areata patients and from healthy controls were covered by human TCRbeta sequencing. Clonality in the scalp was compared among normal scalp (n=4), patchy alopecia areata scalp (n=8), and alopecia totalis/universalis scalp (n=8). The RNA source kit depended on sample type: the PAXgene miRNA kit for fixed scalp, the miRNeasy kit for PBMCs, and the RNeasy kit for mouse skin. To study T cell clonal expansion in alopecia areata, the researchers applied high-throughput TCRbeta sequencing to both the C3H/HeJ mouse model and human patients. For the treated patients, the SALT score, which quantifies what percentage of scalp surface area is affected, served as the measure of disease severity.

Via the germline V gene, CDR1 is SGHDT and CDR2 YYEEEE. Including cysteine and phenylalanine, the CDR3 has 15 amino acids. Only the CDR3 portion is preserved as DNA: 45 bases, with reading frame beginning at the first base. V drops 4 bases and J drops 4 bases, leaving 17 bases in between. Results the study describes overall, beyond this receptor: Because the treated cohort was small and had only one nonresponder, larger studies are needed to examine links between baseline CD8+ expansion and response. Higher clonality and more expanded CD8+ clones were observed in lesional scalp than in normal scalp, particularly in alopecia totalis/universalis, a finding suggestive of antigenic drive. During tofacitinib treatment, many expanded lesional clones stuck around in both scalp and blood, and this persistence may partly explain why relapse happens after treatment is stopped. Tofacitinib significantly decreased scalp clonality and the number of expanded CD8+ clones among the top 100 scalp clones. Unlike mouse skin, where gammadelta T cells dominate, normal human skin contains resident alphabeta T cells that get sequenced too, which complicates analysis of the scalp TCR repertoire. TCR sequences shared between patients were less clear than in mice, possibly partly because of HLA diversity in the patient population.

The receptor library was made with the immunoSEQ multiplex PCR assay. For TCR sequencing, RNA was extracted from every sample and reverse transcribed into cDNA to serve as template. First-strand cDNA was synthesized using SuperScript III with a 2:1 mix of oligo-dT and random hexamers. Amplification bias was assessed with a synthetic immune receptor repertoire, and residual bias was removed computationally. Per the authors' processing: After raw reads were preprocessed to remove errors, the CDR3 was defined following IMGT conventions as running from the conserved cysteine to phenylalanine. Clonality was computed by normalizing Shannon entropy by log2 of the number of productive unique TCRs and subtracting the result from 1. Scalp TCRbeta sequences were cross-referenced with sorted blood CD4 and CD8 repertoires so that the CD4 or CD8 identity of scalp clones could be inferred. The immuneACCESS repertoire file appears here via TCRdb, limited to in-frame rearrangements. These files lack a portion of the clones; in checked studies, under half of the deficit traces to unresolved V genes, and the cause of the others is not known. Clone size and V and J calls were adopted from that table, with D and trimming inferred from the DNA. The sample yields 150,000 to 200,000 clones; under 80% were counted once. Jointly, the top ten make up roughly 1.3% of the sample.

The sequencing here drew on CD4+ T cells sorted from blood, taken around week 47, from a patient treated with tofacitinib. The clonotype originates from a human donor with alopecia areata. This sequence uses TRBV5-6 and TRBJ1-1; the D gene is possibly TRBD1, with 6 bases matching. The nucleotides are TGTGCCAGCAGCCCACGGGGGGCGTGGAGCACTGAAGCTTTCTTT. This gives the protein CASSPRGAWSTEAFF.